Sequencing of this T cell receptor beta chain was carried out in a study of blood T cells in healthy people across ages. This clonotype was seen only a few times. The germline gives CDR1 LGHDT, CDR2 YNNKEL (reference sequence). The J segment lost 1 base and the V segment lost 5 bases, leaving 10 bases of the junction unmatched. The CDR3 runs to 16 residues. With a J-beta primer mix and a sample-barcoded 5' primer, a second PCR ran roughly 6 to 12 cycles. Every cDNA molecule bore a tag from a template-switch adaptor containing 12 random nucleotides. TCRdb passed the 5' RACE reads through MiXCR, listing each CDR3 protein once. This sample yields 900,000 to 950,000 distinct CDR3 sequences, of which just under 30% are seen a single time; around 9.6% belongs to the top ten. The sample was also reused in another study, on T cells of mothers and their children.

The sequence derives from a woman in her forties in good health. The V and J genes are TRBV3-1 and TRBJ2-7; the match to TRBD2 covers 8 bases. The source material was blood. This CDR3 reads CASSGSVLAVSYEQYF. The CDR3, as DNA: TGTGCCAGCAGCGGCTCCGTACTAGCGGTTTCCTACGAGCAGTACTTC.